These 27 T cell receptor beta chains came from one sample sequenced in a study of cytomegalovirus exposure and HLA in healthy donors. The PCR employed 60 Vbeta primers together with 13 Jbeta primers. Data came from immunoSEQ multiplex PCR; TCRdb stores just in-frame clones and leaves some out. The table records about 98,000 clones, approximately 78% of them present only once. Sequenced material: PBMCs. The source of these receptors is a man between 35 and 55 years old in good health and CMV-seronegative.

The gene calls are TRBV27 and TRBJ1-1, with a possible D match to TRBD1 (6 bases). Germline assignment: CDR1 MNHEY and CDR2 SMNVEV (reference sequence). V dropped 5 bases and J dropped 2 bases, with 12 bases sitting between them. The CDR3 is 14 amino acids. This CDR3 reads CASSPRTANTEAFF. The DNA for the CDR3 is TGTGCCAGCAGTCCGCGGACAGCCAACACTGAAGCTTTCTTT.

The rearrangement uses TRBV6-6 and TRBJ1-1; possibly TRBD1 for D (6 bases). Between the trimmed V and J ends, which lost 9 bases and 1 base, there was a span of 12 bases. From germline, CDR1 is MNHNY and CDR2 SVGAGI (reference sequence). This CDR3 is 13 amino acids long. CDR3 protein: CASFQGTNTEAFF. The CDR3 DNA sequence: TGTGCCAGTTTTCAGGGGACGAACACTGAAGCTTTCTTT.

V gene TRBV6-1 combines with J gene TRBJ2-1, with D unclear. CDR1 is MNHNS, CDR2 SASEGT, per germline. The CDR3 runs to 14 residues. Trimming stripped 4 bases from V and 0 bases from J, with 7 bases between. The CDR3 sequence is CASSALSSYNEQFF. The CDR3 bases are TGTGCCAGCAGTGCTCTCAGCTCCTACAATGAGCAGTTCTTC.

The chain combines TRBV6-5 with TRBJ1-1; D unclear. V lost 6 bases and J lost 4, with 9 bases in between. Germline V gene data show CDR1 as MNHEY and CDR2 as SVGAGI. This CDR3 comprises 12 residues. CDR3 amino acids: CASSSGPTEAFF. The CDR3 bases are TGTGCCAGCAGCAGTGGGCCCACTGAAGCTTTCTTT.

The chain recombines TRBV19 with TRBJ2-1, with 9 bases fitting TRBD2. The length of the CDR3 is 13 residues. Germline V gene lookup returns CDR1 LNHDA and CDR2 SQIVND (reference sequence). The J segment lost 8 bases and the V segment lost 6 bases, leaving 5 bases of the junction unmatched. CDR3 loop: CASRGGGAHEQFF. DNA of the CDR3: TGTGCCAGTAGAGGCGGGGGGGCCCATGAGCAGTTCTTC.

The chain combines TRBV5-5 with TRBJ2-7; D is undetermined. Per the germline V gene, CDR1 is SGHKS and CDR2 is YYEKEE (reference sequence). V shed 0 bases and J shed 2 bases, with 6 bases lying between them. The CDR3 is 13 amino acids. The CDR3 sequence: CASSLARTYEQYF. In DNA form, the CDR3 reads TGTGCCAGCAGCTTGGCCAGAACCTACGAGCAGTACTTC.

The chain carries TRBV5-6 and TRBJ2-2; a possible D gene is TRBD2 (6 bases). Germline V gives CDR1 SGHDT, CDR2 YYEEEE. Deletions cut 1 base from V and 3 bases from J, with 10 bases between. The CDR3 covers 15 residues. CDR3 loop: CASSLWGLHTGELFF. CDR3 DNA sequence: TGTGCCAGCAGCTTGTGGGGACTCCACACCGGGGAGCTGTTTTTT. Complete variable domain (other parts from reference TRBV5-6 and TRBJ2-2): DAGVTQSPTHLIKTRGQQVTLRCSPKSGHDTVSWYQQALGQGPQFIFQYYEEEERQRGNFPDRFSGHQFPNYSSELNVNALLLGDSALYLCASSLWGLHTGELFFGEGSRLTVL.

In its sample, this clone was seen once. The J gene is TRBJ2-1, the V gene TRBV6-4; 8 bases match TRBD2. This CDR3 region has 15 residues. Trimming took 6 bases from V and 7 from J; bases not matched to a gene: 11. Germline CDR1 is MRHNA and CDR2 is SNTAGT. CDR3 in DNA: TGTGCCAGCAGGGAGGACGGGGGGGCATGGAATGAGCAGTTCTTC. This sequence encodes CASREDGGAWNEQFF.

This chain connects TRBV9 to TRBJ2-1; weak D call: TRBD2 (6 bases). CDR1 SGDLS and CDR2 YYNGEE come from the germline V gene. Trimming pared 6 bases from V and 4 bases from J, leaving 11 bases between. CDR3 length: 13 amino acids. Written as DNA, the CDR3 is TGTGCCAGCACGGCGGGGACTTACAATGAGCAGTTCTTC. It encodes CASTAGTYNEQFF.

The V gene is TRBV6-5, the J gene TRBJ1-1; a weak D match, TRBD1 (6 bases). The ends were cut back, 3 bases at V and 2 bases at J, with 16 bases in the middle. The CDR3 loop spans 16 amino acids. Germline-derived CDR1 and CDR2 are MNHEY and SVGAGI. For the CDR3, the DNA is TGTGCCAGCAGTTATAGAAGAGGACAGATAAACACTGAAGCTTTCTTT. This translates into CASSYRRGQINTEAFF.

The J gene is TRBJ2-7, the V gene TRBV6-1; possible D gene TRBD2, 5 bases. The CDR3 contains 13 residues. CDR1 MNHNS and CDR2 SASEGT come from the germline V gene. V lost 4 bases, J lost 0 bases, and 7 bases lay in between. This CDR3 is CASSGRGSYEQYF. For the CDR3, the DNA is TGTGCCAGCAGTGGCCGGGGCTCCTACGAGCAGTACTTC.

V is TRBV7-6 and J is TRBJ2-3, with TRBD1 matching over 8 bases. Germline CDR1 is SGHVS and CDR2 is FNYEAQ. Trimming took 5 bases from V and 5 from J; bases not matched to a gene: 9. The CDR3 has 15 amino acids. The CDR3: CASSPGTGAGDTQYF. In nucleotides, the CDR3 is TGTGCCAGCAGCCCCGGGACAGGAGCGGGAGATACGCAGTATTTT.

This chain joins TRBV7-2 and TRBJ2-1; 9 bases agree with TRBD2. V was pared by 1 base and J by 8 bases, with 12 bases of the junction left unmatched. CDR3 size: 17 residues. The germline gives CDR1 SGHTA, CDR2 FQGNSA. The CDR3 is CASSLDLRLAVDHEQFF. The CDR3 DNA follows: TGTGCCAGCAGCTTAGATCTCCGACTAGCGGTGGATCATGAGCAGTTCTTC.

The CDR3 loop is CASSTRVNTEAFF. The DNA of the CDR3 is TGTGCCAGCAGCACCCGGGTGAACACTGAAGCTTTCTTT. The chain joins TRBV7-6 to TRBJ1-1; no firm D call. V was cut by 5 bases and J by 0 bases, with 7 bases left in between. Per germline, CDR1 SGHVS and CDR2 FNYEAQ. The CDR3 consists of 13 residues. Full variable domain (missing parts from reference TRBV7-6 and TRBJ1-1): GAGVSQSPRYKVTKRGQDVALRCDPISGHVSLYWYRQALGQGPEFLTYFNYEAQQDKSGLPNDRFSAERPEGSISTLTIQRTEQRDSAMYRCASSTRVNTEAFFGQGTRLTVV.

For this clone: Other DNA sequences within the sample encode an identical CDR3. The chain is built from TRBV4-1 and TRBJ2-5, with a weak D call TRBD2 (5 bases). V was shortened by 1 base and J by 3 bases, with 18 bases between the two germline ends. Germline V gives CDR1 MGHRA, CDR2 YSYEKL. The CDR3 is made up of 17 amino acids. DNA of the CDR3: TGCGCCAGCAGCCAAGTACTGCCGCAGTCGGGGAAAGAGACCCAGTACTTC. Its protein is CASSQVLPQSGKETQYF.

The chain recombines TRBV19 with TRBJ1-1, with TRBD1 matching over 9 bases. This CDR3 spans 15 amino acids. Germline CDR1 LNHDA, CDR2 SQIVND (reference sequence). The V and J ends lost 6 bases and 6 bases, in that order; junction bases with no gene match: 11. CDR3 sequence (DNA): TGTGCCAGTAGGAATGGACAGGGGCGACCGGCTGAAGCTTTCTTT. Its translation is CASRNGQGRPAEAFF.

This clone has only one observation. The chain links TRBV5-1 to TRBJ2-7, with 8 bases that match TRBD2. The CDR3 runs to 15 residues. The germline gives CDR1 SGHRS, CDR2 YFSETQ. With V trimmed by 0 bases and J by 3 bases, 5 bases remained unmatched. The CDR3 sequence is CASSLDGTRDYEQYF. The CDR3 region has the DNA TGCGCCAGCAGCTTGGATGGGACTAGGGACTACGAGCAGTACTTC.

The J gene is TRBJ2-5, the V gene TRBV5-4, with D possibly TRBD1 on 6 matching bases. CDR1 and CDR2 from the germline V gene are SGHNT and YYREEE (reference sequence). This CDR3 is 15 amino acids long. V was trimmed by 2 bases and J by 1 base, leaving 12 bases between them. CDR3 sequence (DNA): TGTGCCAGCAGCTTTCAGGGGCTAAGCCAAGAGACCCAGTACTTC. This translates into CASSFQGLSQETQYF.

V usage is TRBV2 and J usage is TRBJ1-5; possibly TRBD1 for D (5 bases). The CDR3 has 14 amino acids. Germline lookup yields CDR1 SNHLY and CDR2 FYNNEI. Between the trimmed V and J ends, which lost 6 bases and 0 bases, there was a span of 9 bases. In DNA form, the CDR3 reads TGTGCCAGCAGCGGGGGGGGTAGCAATCAGCCCCAGCATTTT. As protein: CASSGGGSNQPQHF. Variable domain in full (rest from reference TRBV2 and TRBJ1-5): EPEVTQTPSHQVTQMGQEVILRCVPISNHLYFYWYRQILGQKVEFLVSFYNNEISEKSEIFDDQFSVERPDGSNFTLKIRSTKLEDSAMYFCASSGGGSNQPQHFGDGTRLSIL.

This sequence joins TRBV28 and TRBJ2-1; 8 bases match TRBD2. Trimming cost V 5 bases and J 8 bases; bases outside gene matches: 2. CDR1 and CDR2 from the germline V gene are MDHEN and SYDVKM. The CDR3 length is 12 residues. CDR3: CASSRGGDEQFF. CDR3 nucleotides: TGTGCCAGCAGTCGGGGGGGCGATGAGCAGTTCTTC. The variable domain in full, with the rest retrieved from reference TRBV28 and TRBJ2-1, is DVKVTQSSRYLVKRTGEKVFLECVQDMDHENMFWYRQDPGLGLRLIYFSYDVKMKEKGDIPEGYSVSREKKERFSLILESASTNQTSMYLCASSRGGDEQFFGPGTRLTVL.

This chain uses TRBV18 with TRBJ1-4; 8 bases agree with TRBD1. V shed 3 bases, J shed 5 bases, and the junction held 5 bases outside the gene matches. The CDR3 length is 15 residues. CDR1 and CDR2 from the germline V gene are KGHSH and LQKENI. CDR3 protein: CASSPRTGKNEKLFF. CDR3 nucleotides: TGTGCCAGCTCACCCAGGACAGGGAAGAATGAAAAACTGTTTTTT.

The rearrangement links TRBV19 to TRBJ1-5; the D gene is possibly TRBD1 (5 bases). The CDR3 contains 16 residues. Trimming removed 7 bases at V and 0 bases at J, with 16 bases between. Germline V gives CDR1 LNHDA, CDR2 SQIVND (reference sequence). CDR3 amino acids: CASKTTDNYSNQPQHF. CDR3 bases: TGTGCCAGTAAGACGACAGATAACTATAGCAATCAGCCCCAGCATTTT.

The chain recombines TRBV5-1 with TRBJ1-1; the D is unclear. V was shortened by 5 bases and J by 6 bases, with 17 bases between the two germline ends. Germline CDR1 SGHRS, CDR2 YFSETQ. This CDR3 contains 14 residues. The CDR3 bases are TGCGCCAGCAGTCCGGGTCCCGCGAGGGCTGAAGCTTTCTTT. Its translation: CASSPGPARAEAFF.

The chain employs TRBV7-9 and TRBJ2-1, with TRBD1 matching 7 bases. Germline values: CDR1 SEHNR, CDR2 FQNEAQ (reference sequence). Trimming at V came to 1 base and at J to 4 bases, leaving 4 bases not matched to a gene. CDR3 length equals 15 residues. The CDR3: CASSLEGTAYNEQFF. CDR3 coding DNA: TGTGCCAGCAGCTTAGAAGGGACAGCATACAATGAGCAGTTCTTC.

The chain couples TRBV30 to TRBJ1-4, with a weak D call TRBD1 (5 bases). The CDR3 runs to 13 residues. The germline V and J ends were trimmed by 4 bases and 8 bases, with 14 bases remaining between them. CDR1 and CDR2 from the germline V gene are GTSNPN and SVGIG (reference sequence). CDR3 region: CAWNRGSKEKLFF. The CDR3 DNA follows: TGTGCCTGGAATAGGGGATCCAAAGAAAAACTGTTTTTT.

CDR3 loop: CASRQGTNEKLFF. The CDR3 bases are TGTGCCAGCCGACAGGGGACTAATGAAAAACTGTTTTTT. This sequence joins TRBV18 and TRBJ1-4; TRBD1 aligns across 8 bases. The CDR3 contains 13 residues. Looked up from germline, CDR1 is KGHSH and CDR2 is LQKENI. V shed 8 bases, J shed 2 bases, and the junction held 1 base outside the gene matches.

This chain joins TRBV10-3 and TRBJ2-5; D remains ambiguous. CDR3 size: 13 residues. With 5 bases removed from V and 2 bases from J, the gap between germline ends came to 9 bases. CDR1 is ENHRY, CDR2 SYGVKD, per germline. CDR3 loop: CAISRGRQETQYF. The CDR3, as DNA: TGTGCCATCAGTCGCGGCAGACAAGAGACCCAGTACTTC.